The 3 T cell receptor beta chains listed next were all sequenced from one sample in a study of T cell repertoires in cytomegalovirus infection. Using its own MiXCR run on the reads, TCRdb lists one record per CDR3 protein. Of some 220,000 distinct CDR3 sequences listed, around 6.2% were seen once; the top ten hold more than 5.5%. The sample taken for sequencing was PBMCs. Receptors originate from a human donor in good health (CMV status not recorded). Some clones in this sample may be carry-over from other donors' samples.

The sample holds a few counts of this clonotype. The chain links TRBV12-3 or TRBV12-4 to TRBJ1-6, with a weak D call TRBD1 (5 bases). V lost 5 bases and J 6 bases, leaving 14 bases between the germline ends. CDR3 length equals 15 residues. CDR3 loop: CASSPSGLRNSPLHF. The CDR3 DNA sequence: TGTGCCAGCAGTCCCTCGGGGCTCCGTAATTCACCCCTCCACTTT.

This clonotype came up many times. V is TRBV20-1 and J is TRBJ2-7, with TRBD2 identical over 8 bases. Trimming took 6 bases from V and 1 from J; bases not matched to a gene: 8. The CDR3 has 14 residues. Germline V CDR1 and CDR2: DFQATT, SNEGSKA (reference sequence). CDR3 bases: TGCAGTGCCGGCTTGAGCGGGGGATCCTACGAGCAGTACTTC. As protein: CSAGLSGGSYEQYF.

Ten or more counts support this clonotype. The chain is built from TRBV20-1 and TRBJ2-1; tentative D call: TRBD2 (5 bases). Germline assignment: CDR1 DFQATT and CDR2 SNEGSKA (reference sequence). The CDR3 contains 16 residues. V gave up 1 base and J gave up 5 bases, with 18 bases separating them. This CDR3 reads CSARVPGRGLDNEQFF. DNA for the CDR3: TGCAGTGCTAGAGTTCCTGGACGGGGTTTAGACAATGAGCAGTTCTTC.